This T cell receptor beta chain was retrieved from a study of blood T cell repertoires in COVID-19. Whole-study context: Acute and convalescent COVID-19 specimens originated in the United States, Italy and Spain. T cells, B-cell-depleted T cells, or PBMCs supplied cDNA or gDNA.

The V end lost 4 bases, the J end lost 8 bases, and 16 bases lay between the germline ends. The CDR3 sequence is 14 residues long. Germline V CDR1 and CDR2: SGHNT, YYREEE (reference sequence). How the authors handled the data: Reference gene primer amplification gave nucleated cell count estimates. Profiling relied on immunoSEQ multiplex PCR, and the TCRdb table lists in-frame clones only, not all of them. Clone size and the V and J calls come from that table; the DNA yielded D and trimming. The sample has 35,000 to 50,000 clones, about four fifths seen once; the top ten hold roughly 4.4%. This chain connects TRBV5-4 to TRBJ2-1, with a possible D match to TRBD2 (5 bases). Sequencing was done on a sample of peripheral blood. This TCR derives from a woman between 70 and 85 years old with acute or convalescent COVID-19. DNA for the CDR3: TGTGCCAGCAGCAGGAGCGGAGTCCTCGATGAGCAGTTCTTC. It is translated as CASSRSGVLDEQFF. The complete variable domain, with remaining parts taken from reference TRBV5-4 and TRBJ2-1, reads ETGVTQSPTHLIKTRGQQVTLRCSSQSGHNTVSWYQQALGQGPQFIFQYYREEENGRGNFPPRFSGLQFPNYSSELNVNALELDDSALYLCASSRSGVLDEQFFGPGTRLTVL.